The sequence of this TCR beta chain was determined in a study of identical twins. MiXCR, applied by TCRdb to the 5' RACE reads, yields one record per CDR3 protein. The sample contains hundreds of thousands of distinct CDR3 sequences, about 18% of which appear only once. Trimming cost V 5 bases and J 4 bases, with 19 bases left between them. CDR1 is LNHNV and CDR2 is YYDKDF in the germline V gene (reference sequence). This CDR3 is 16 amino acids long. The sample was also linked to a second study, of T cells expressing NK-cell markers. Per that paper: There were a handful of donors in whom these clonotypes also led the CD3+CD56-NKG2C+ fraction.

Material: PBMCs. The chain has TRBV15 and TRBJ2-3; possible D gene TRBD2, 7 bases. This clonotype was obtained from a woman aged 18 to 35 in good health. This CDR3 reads CATSRPEGGDPDTQYF. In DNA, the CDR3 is TGTGCCACCAGCCGACCGGAGGGGGGGGACCCAGATACGCAGTATTTT.